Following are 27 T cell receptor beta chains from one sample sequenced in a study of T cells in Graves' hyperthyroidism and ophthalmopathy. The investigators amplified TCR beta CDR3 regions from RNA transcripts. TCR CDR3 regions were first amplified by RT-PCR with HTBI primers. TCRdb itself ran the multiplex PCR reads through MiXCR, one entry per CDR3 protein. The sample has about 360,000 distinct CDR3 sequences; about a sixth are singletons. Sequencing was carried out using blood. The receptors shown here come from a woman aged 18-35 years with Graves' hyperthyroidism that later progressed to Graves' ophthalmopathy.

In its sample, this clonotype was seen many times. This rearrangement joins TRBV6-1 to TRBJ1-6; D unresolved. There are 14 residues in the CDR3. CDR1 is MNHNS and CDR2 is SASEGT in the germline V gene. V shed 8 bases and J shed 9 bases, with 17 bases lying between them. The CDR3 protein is CASGPVGPGSPLHF. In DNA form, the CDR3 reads TGTGCCAGCGGGCCCGTTGGTCCCGGTTCACCCCTCCACTTT.

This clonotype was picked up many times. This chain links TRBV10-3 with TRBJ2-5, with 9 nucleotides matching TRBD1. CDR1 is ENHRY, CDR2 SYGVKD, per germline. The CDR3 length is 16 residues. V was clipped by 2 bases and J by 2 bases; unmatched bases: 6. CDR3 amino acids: CAISERDRDGQETQYF. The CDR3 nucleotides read TGTGCCATCAGTGAGCGGGACAGGGATGGGCAAGAGACCCAGTACTTC.

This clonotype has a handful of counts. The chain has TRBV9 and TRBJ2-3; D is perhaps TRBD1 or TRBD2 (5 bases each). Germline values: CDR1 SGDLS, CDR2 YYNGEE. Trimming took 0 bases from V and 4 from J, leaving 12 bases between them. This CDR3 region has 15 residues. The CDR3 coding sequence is TGTGCCAGCAGCGTAGGGGGCAGGGACGCAGATACGCAGTATTTT. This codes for CASSVGGRDADTQYF.

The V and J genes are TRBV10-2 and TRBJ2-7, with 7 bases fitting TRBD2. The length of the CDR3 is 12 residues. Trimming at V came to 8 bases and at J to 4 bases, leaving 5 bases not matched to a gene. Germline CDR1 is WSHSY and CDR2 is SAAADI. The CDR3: CASQSGKYEQYF. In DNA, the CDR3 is TGCGCCAGCCAAAGCGGGAAATACGAGCAGTACTTC.

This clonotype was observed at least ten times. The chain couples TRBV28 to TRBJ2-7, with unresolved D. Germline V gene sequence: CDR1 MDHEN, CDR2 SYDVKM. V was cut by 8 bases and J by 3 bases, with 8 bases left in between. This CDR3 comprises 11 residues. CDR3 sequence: CASSPNYEQYF. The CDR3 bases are TGTGCCAGCTCACCCAACTACGAGCAGTACTTC.

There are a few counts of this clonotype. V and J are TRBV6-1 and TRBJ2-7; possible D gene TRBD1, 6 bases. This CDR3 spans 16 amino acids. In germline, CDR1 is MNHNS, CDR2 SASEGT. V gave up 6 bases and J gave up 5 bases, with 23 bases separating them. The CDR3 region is CASRGDILGFGNEQYF. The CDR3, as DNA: TGTGCCAGCAGGGGGGACATACTAGGATTCGGGAACGAGCAGTACTTC.

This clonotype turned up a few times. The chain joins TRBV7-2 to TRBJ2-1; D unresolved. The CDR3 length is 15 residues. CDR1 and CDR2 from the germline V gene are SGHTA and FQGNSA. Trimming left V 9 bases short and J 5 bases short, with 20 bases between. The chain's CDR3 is CASSIWKGVHNEQFF. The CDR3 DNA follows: TGTGCCAGTAGTATATGGAAAGGTGTCCACAATGAGCAGTTCTTC.

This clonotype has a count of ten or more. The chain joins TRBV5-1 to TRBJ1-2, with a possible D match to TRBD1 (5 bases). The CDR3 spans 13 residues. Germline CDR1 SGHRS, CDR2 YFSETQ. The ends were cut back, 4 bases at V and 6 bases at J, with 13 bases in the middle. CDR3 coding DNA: TGCGCCAGCAGCCTGGGGACGCCTAATGGCTACACCTTC. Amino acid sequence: CASSLGTPNGYTF.

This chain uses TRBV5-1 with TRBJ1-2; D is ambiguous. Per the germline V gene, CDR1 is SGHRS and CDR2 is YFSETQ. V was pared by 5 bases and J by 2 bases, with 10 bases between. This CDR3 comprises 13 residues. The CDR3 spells CASSGLGNYGYTF. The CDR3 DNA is TGCGCCAGCAGTGGGCTGGGGAACTATGGCTACACCTTC.

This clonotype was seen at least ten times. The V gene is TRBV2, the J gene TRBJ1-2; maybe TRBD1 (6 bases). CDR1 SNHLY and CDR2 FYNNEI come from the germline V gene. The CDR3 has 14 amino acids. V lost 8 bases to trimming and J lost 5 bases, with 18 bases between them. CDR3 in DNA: TGTGCCAGCGGAGCGGGTCGGGGGGCGTATGGCTACACCTTC. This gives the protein CASGAGRGAYGYTF.

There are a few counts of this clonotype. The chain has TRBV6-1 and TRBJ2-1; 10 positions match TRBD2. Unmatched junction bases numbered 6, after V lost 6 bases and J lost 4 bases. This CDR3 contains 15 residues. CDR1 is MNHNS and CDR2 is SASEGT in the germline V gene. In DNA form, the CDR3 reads TGTGCCAGCAGCTCCGGGACTAGCGATTACAATGAGCAGTTCTTC. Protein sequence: CASSSGTSDYNEQFF.

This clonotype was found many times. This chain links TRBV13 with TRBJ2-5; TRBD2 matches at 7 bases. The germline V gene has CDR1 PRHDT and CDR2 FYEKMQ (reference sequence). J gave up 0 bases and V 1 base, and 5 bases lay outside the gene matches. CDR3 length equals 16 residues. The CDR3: CASSLARREYQETQYF. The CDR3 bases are TGTGCCAGCAGCTTAGCGAGGCGGGAGTACCAAGAGACCCAGTACTTC.

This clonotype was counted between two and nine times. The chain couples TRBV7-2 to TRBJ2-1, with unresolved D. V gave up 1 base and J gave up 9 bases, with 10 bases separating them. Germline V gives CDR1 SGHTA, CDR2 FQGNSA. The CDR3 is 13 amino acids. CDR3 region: CASSLEGFSEQFF. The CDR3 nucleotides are TGTGCCAGCAGCTTAGAGGGATTCAGTGAGCAGTTCTTC.

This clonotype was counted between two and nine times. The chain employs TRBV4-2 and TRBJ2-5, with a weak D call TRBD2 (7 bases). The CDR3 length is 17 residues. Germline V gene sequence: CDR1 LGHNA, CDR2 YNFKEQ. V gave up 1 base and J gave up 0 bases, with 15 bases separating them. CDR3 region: CASSQGGAGEYQETQYF. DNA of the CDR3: TGTGCCAGCAGCCAAGGGGGGGCGGGAGAGTACCAAGAGACCCAGTACTTC.

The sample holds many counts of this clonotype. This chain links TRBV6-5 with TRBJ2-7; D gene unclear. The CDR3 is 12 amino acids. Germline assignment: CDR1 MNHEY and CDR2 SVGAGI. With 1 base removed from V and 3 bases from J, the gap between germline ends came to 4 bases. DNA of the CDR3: TGTGCCAGCAGTTACTTCAGCTACGAGCAGTACTTC. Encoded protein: CASSYFSYEQYF.

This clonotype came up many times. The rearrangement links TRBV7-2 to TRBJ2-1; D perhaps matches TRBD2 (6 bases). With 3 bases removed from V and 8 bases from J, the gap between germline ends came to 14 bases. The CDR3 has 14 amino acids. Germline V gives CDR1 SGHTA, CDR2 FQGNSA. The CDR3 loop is CASSLEGSFDEQFF. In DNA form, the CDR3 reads TGTGCCAGCAGCTTGGAGGGTTCGTTCGATGAGCAGTTCTTC.

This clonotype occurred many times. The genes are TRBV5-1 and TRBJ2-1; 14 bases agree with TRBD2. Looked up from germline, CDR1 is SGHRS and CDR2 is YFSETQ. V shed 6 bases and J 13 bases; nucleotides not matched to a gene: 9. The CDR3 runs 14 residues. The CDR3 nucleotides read TGCGCCAGCACAACGGGACTAGCGGGAGCTCCCCAGTTCTTC. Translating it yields CASTTGLAGAPQFF.

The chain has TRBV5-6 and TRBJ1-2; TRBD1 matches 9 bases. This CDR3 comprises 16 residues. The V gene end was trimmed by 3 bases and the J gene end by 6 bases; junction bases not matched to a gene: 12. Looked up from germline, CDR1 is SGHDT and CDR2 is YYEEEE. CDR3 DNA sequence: TGTGCCAGCAGCTCCCCGGGACAGGGATTTTTTCATGGCTACACCTTC. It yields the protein CASSSPGQGFFHGYTF.

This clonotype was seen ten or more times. CDR3 loop: CASSLGTSGSVQFF. The CDR3 DNA is TGTGCCAGCAGCCTAGGGACTAGCGGGAGTGTGCAGTTCTTC. The chain recombines TRBV28 with TRBJ2-1; 14 bases map to TRBD2. Germline V gene data show CDR1 as MDHEN and CDR2 as SYDVKM. Trimming cost V 6 bases and J 12 bases; bases outside gene matches: 7. The CDR3 extends over 14 amino acids.

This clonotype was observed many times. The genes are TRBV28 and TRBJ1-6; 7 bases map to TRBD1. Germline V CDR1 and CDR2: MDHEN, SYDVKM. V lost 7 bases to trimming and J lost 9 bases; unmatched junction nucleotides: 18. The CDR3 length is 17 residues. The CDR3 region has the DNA TGTGCCAGCACCCTTGGACCCCAACAGGGGAAGCGTTCACCCCTCCACTTT. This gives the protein CASTLGPQQGKRSPLHF.

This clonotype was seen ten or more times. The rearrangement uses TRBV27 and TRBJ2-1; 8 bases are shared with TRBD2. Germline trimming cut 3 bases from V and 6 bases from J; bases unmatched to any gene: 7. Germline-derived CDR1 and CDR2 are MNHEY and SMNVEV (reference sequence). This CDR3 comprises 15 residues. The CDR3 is CASSLSGSGGNEQFF. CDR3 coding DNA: TGTGCCAGCAGTTTGAGCGGGAGCGGGGGCAATGAGCAGTTCTTC.

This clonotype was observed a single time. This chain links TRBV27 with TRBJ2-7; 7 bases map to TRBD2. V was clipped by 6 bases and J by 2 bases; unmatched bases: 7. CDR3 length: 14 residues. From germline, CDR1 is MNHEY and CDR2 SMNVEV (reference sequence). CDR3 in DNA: TGTGCCAGCAGCCCCGGGGCGGGAGCCTACGAGCAGTACTTC. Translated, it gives CASSPGAGAYEQYF.

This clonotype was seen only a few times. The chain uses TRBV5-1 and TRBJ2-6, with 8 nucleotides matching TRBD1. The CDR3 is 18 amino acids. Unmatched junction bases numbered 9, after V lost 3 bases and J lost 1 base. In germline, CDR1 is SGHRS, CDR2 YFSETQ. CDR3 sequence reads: CASSYSGQVDSGANVLTF. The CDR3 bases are TGCGCCAGCAGCTACTCGGGACAGGTAGATTCTGGGGCCAACGTCCTGACTTTC.

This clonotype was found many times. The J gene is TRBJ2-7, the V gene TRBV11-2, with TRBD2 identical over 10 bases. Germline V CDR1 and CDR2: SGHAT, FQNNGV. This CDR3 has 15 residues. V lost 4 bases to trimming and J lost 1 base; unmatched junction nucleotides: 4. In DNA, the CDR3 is TGTGCCAGCAGCTCCGGGACTAGCGTATCCTACGAGCAGTACTTC. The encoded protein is CASSSGTSVSYEQYF.

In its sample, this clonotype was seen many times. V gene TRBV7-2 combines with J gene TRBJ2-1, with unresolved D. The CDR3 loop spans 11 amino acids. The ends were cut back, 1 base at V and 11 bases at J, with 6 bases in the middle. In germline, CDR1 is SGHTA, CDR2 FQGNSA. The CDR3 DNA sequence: TGTGCCAGCAGCTTAGGCGGAAAGCAGTTCTTC. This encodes CASSLGGKQFF.

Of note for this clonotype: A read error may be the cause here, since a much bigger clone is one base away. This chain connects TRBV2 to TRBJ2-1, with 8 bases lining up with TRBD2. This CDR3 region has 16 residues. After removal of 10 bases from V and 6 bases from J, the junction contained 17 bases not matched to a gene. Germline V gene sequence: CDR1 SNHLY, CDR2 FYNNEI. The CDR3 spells CAITSPSGTRSNEQFF. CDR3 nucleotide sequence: TGTGCCATTACATCACCCTCCGGGACTAGATCCAATGAGCAGTTCTTC.

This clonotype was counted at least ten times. For the CDR3, the DNA is TGTGCCAGCAGTCTCGATCTTAACTATGGCTACACCTTC. It is translated as CASSLDLNYGYTF. V is TRBV12-3 or TRBV12-4 and J is TRBJ1-2; D not certain. The V and J ends lost 5 bases and 1 base respectively, with 8 bases between them. The CDR3 consists of 13 residues.